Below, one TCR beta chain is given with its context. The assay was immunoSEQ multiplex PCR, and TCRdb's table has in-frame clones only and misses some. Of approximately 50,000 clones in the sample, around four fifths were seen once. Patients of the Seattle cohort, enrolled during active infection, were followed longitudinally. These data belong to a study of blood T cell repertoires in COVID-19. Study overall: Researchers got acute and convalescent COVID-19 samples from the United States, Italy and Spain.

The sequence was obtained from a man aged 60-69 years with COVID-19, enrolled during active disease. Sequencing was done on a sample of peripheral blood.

In nucleotides, the CDR3 is TGTGCCAGCTCACCGGCGGGGACTAGAGAAGAGACCCAGTACTTC. Protein product: CASSPAGTREETQYF. The chain couples TRBV18 to TRBJ2-5; 8 nucleotides agree with TRBD2. Trimming took 3 bases from V and 3 from J; bases not matched to a gene: 6. In germline, CDR1 is KGHSH, CDR2 LQKENI. The length of the CDR3 is 15 residues.